Each of the 20 T cell receptor beta chains below was sequenced from the same sample in a study of control samples from healthy donors and cancer patients. Produced via immunoSEQ multiplex PCR; TCRdb's table is partial and in-frame only. The sample contains over 150,000 clones, around 90% of which appear only once. Source material: blood. Receptor source: a man aged 30-40 years in good health.

This clone occurred once. Other DNA sequences from this sample encode an identical CDR3 as well. The chain is built from TRBV7-2 and TRBJ1-5, with D maybe TRBD1 (5 bases). The CDR3 is 13 residues long. Per the germline V gene, CDR1 is SGHTA and CDR2 is FQGNSA. V lost 1 base and J lost 5, with 6 bases in between. CDR3 DNA sequence: TGTGCCAGCAGCTTAGGCAGGGATCAGCCCCAGCATTTT. Translated, it gives CASSLGRDQPQHF.

The chain employs TRBV6-5 and TRBJ1-5; D is undetermined. The germline V gene has CDR1 MNHEY and CDR2 SVGAGI. The CDR3 sequence is 13 residues long. Between the trimmed V and J ends, which lost 4 bases and 4 bases, there was a span of 8 bases. CDR3 in amino acids: CASSWNENQPQHF. Here the CDR3 DNA reads TGTGCCAGCAGTTGGAACGAGAATCAGCCCCAGCATTTT.

The gene calls are TRBV15 and TRBJ2-4; TRBD1 matches at 7 bases. The CDR3 totals 16 residues. Unmatched junction bases numbered 9, after V lost 2 bases and J lost 5 bases. CDR1 and CDR2 from the germline V gene are LNHNV and YYDKDF (reference sequence). The CDR3 is CATSRNTGTVENIQYF. CDR3 nucleotides: TGTGCCACCAGCAGAAATACCGGGACAGTGGAAAACATTCAGTACTTC.

A single count supports this clone. The chain is built from TRBV30 and TRBJ1-5, with D unresolved. Germline V CDR1 and CDR2: GTSNPN, SVGIG (reference sequence). The germline V and J ends were trimmed by 0 bases and 3 bases, with 12 bases remaining between them. The CDR3 spans 15 residues. CDR3 nucleotides: TGTGCCTGGAGTGTGAGGAGTGGAATCAATCAGCCCCAGCATTTT. This sequence encodes CAWSVRSGINQPQHF. The full variable domain, with the rest looked up from reference TRBV30 and TRBJ1-5, is SQTIHQWPATLVQPVGSPLSLECTVEGTSNPNLYWYRQAAGRGLQLLFYSVGIGQISSEVPQNLSASRPQDRQFILSSKKLLLSDSGFYLCAWSVRSGINQPQHFGDGTRLSIL.

CDR3 region: CASRSPTGTGNTEAFF. The CDR3 DNA reads TGCGCCAGCAGATCACCCACAGGGACCGGGAACACTGAAGCTTTCTTT. The genes are TRBV10-2 and TRBJ1-1; D is perhaps TRBD1 (6 bases). CDR1 is WSHSY and CDR2 is SAAADI in the germline V gene. The CDR3 contains 16 residues. V was shortened by 6 bases and J by 1 base, with 18 bases between the two germline ends.

In this sample, this clone turned up once. V gene TRBV7-6 combines with J gene TRBJ1-1, with D possibly being TRBD1 (5 bases). With 5 bases removed from V and 2 bases from J, the gap between germline ends came to 18 bases. Germline CDR1 SGHVS, CDR2 FNYEAQ. The CDR3 consists of 16 residues. CDR3 region: CASSLDNGGPNTEAFF. As DNA, the CDR3 is TGTGCCAGCAGCCTCGACAATGGGGGTCCAAACACTGAAGCTTTCTTT.

This chain joins TRBV19 and TRBJ1-1; no clear D gene. V lost 4 bases to trimming and J lost 3 bases, with 12 bases between them. The germline V gene has CDR1 LNHDA and CDR2 SQIVND (reference sequence). This CDR3 is built from 14 residues. In DNA form, the CDR3 reads TGTGCCAGTAGTAGGGGTGACGGCTACACTGAAGCTTTCTTT. It yields the protein CASSRGDGYTEAFF.

The rearrangement links TRBV5-1 to TRBJ1-2, with 8 positions matching TRBD1. The V and J ends lost 0 bases and 8 bases, in that order; junction bases with no gene match: 6. There are 14 residues in the CDR3. Germline V gene sequence: CDR1 SGHRS, CDR2 YFSETQ. CDR3 loop: CASSLEGQGQGYTF. The CDR3 DNA is TGCGCCAGCAGCTTGGAAGGACAGGGCCAAGGCTACACCTTC.

The V call is TRBV5-1, the J call TRBJ2-6, with a weak D call TRBD2 (6 bases). Germline V gene data show CDR1 as SGHRS and CDR2 as YFSETQ. Trimming removed 2 bases at V and 9 bases at J, with 12 bases between. The length of the CDR3 is 14 residues. The CDR3 DNA is TGCGCCAGCAGCTTAATGGGGGGTGGCAACGTCCTGACTTTC. Translating it yields CASSLMGGGNVLTF.

The chain joins TRBV29-1 to TRBJ2-5; D not resolved. The CDR3 is 9 amino acids. Germline CDR1 SQVTM, CDR2 ANQGSEA. V lost 8 bases and J 5 bases, leaving 6 bases between the germline ends. The CDR3 region is CSPGETQYF. In DNA, the CDR3 is TGCAGCCCTGGGGAGACCCAGTACTTC.

The chain recombines TRBV11-2 with TRBJ2-3, with TRBD2 matching 9 bases. The CDR3 runs 14 residues. V was clipped by 3 bases and J by 5 bases; unmatched bases: 3. CDR1 SGHAT and CDR2 FQNNGV come from the germline V gene. The DNA for the CDR3 is TGTGCCAGCAGCTTCAGCGGGGGGAAAGATACGCAGTATTTT. Its protein is CASSFSGGKDTQYF.

CDR3: CASSYGLADLQETQYF. The DNA for the CDR3 is TGTGCCAGCAGTTATGGGTTAGCGGATCTACAAGAGACCCAGTACTTC. The gene calls are TRBV6-6 and TRBJ2-5; a weak D match, TRBD2 (6 bases). CDR3 length: 16 amino acids. CDR1 is MNHNY, CDR2 SVGAGI, per germline (reference sequence). V was pared by 3 bases and J by 2 bases, with 16 bases between.

The rearrangement joins TRBV27 to TRBJ1-2; 7 positions match TRBD1. CDR1 is MNHEY, CDR2 SMNVEV, per germline (reference sequence). CDR3 length: 14 residues. V shed 6 bases and J 1 base; nucleotides not matched to a gene: 5. The CDR3 loop reads CASRAGGGNYGYTF. For the CDR3, the DNA is TGTGCCAGCAGGGCAGGGGGGGGTAACTATGGCTACACCTTC.

This rearrangement joins TRBV13 to TRBJ1-2; possibly TRBD1 for D (6 bases). CDR1 is PRHDT and CDR2 is FYEKMQ in the germline V gene (reference sequence). This CDR3 has 19 residues. The V gene lost 0 bases and the J gene lost 5 bases, with 25 bases spanning the gap. The CDR3 coding sequence is TGTGCCAGCAGCTTAGGTGGTGGGGACAAATCCCCACGGGGTTATGGCTACACCTTC. As protein: CASSLGGGDKSPRGYGYTF.

The chain couples TRBV12-5 to TRBJ2-3; 9 nucleotides align to TRBD2. CDR3 size: 15 residues. V lost 7 bases, J lost 6 bases, and 11 bases stayed unmatched. The germline gives CDR1 LGHNT, CDR2 FRNRAP. The CDR3 protein is CASARSGGGADTQYF. CDR3 sequence (DNA): TGTGCTAGTGCCCGATCCGGCGGGGGGGCGGATACGCAGTATTTT.

The chain joins TRBV7-8 to TRBJ1-2; weak D call: TRBD1 (6 bases). This CDR3 is built from 16 residues. Between the trimmed V and J ends, which lost 1 base and 4 bases, there was a span of 16 bases. In germline, CDR1 is SGHVS, CDR2 FQNEAQ. CDR3 residues: CASSLGQQQGSYGYTF. CDR3 bases: TGTGCCAGCAGCTTAGGGCAGCAGCAGGGGAGCTATGGCTACACCTTC. Together with reference TRBV7-8 and TRBJ1-2, the CDR3 gives the full variable domain: GAGVSQSPRYKVAKRGQDVALRCDPISGHVSLFWYQQALGQGPEFLTYFQNEAQLDKSGLPSDRFFAERPEGSVSTLKIQRTQQEDSAVYLCASSLGQQQGSYGYTFGSGTRLTVV.

The rearrangement uses TRBV7-2 and TRBJ2-1; 12 bases fit TRBD2. J lost 10 bases, V lost 2 bases, and 6 bases had no gene match. CDR1 is SGHTA, CDR2 FQGNSA, per germline. The CDR3 is 15 amino acids. CDR3 sequence (DNA): TGTGCCAGCAGCTTACGAGCTAGCGGGAGGGCCGAGCAGTTCTTC. Protein sequence: CASSLRASGRAEQFF.

The chain joins TRBV27 to TRBJ2-1; 11 bases fit TRBD2. The V segment lost 6 bases and the J segment 4 bases; nucleotides outside the gene matches: 5. From germline, CDR1 is MNHEY and CDR2 SMNVEV (reference sequence). This CDR3 spans 15 amino acids. The CDR3 loop reads CASSNWTSGYNEQFF. The CDR3 DNA sequence: TGTGCCAGCAGCAACTGGACTAGCGGGTACAATGAGCAGTTCTTC.

This chain links TRBV10-3 with TRBJ2-7, with 7 positions matching TRBD2. Germline CDR1 reads ENHRY; CDR2 reads SYGVKD. The trim removed 7 bases at V and 2 bases at J, leaving 8 bases unmatched. This CDR3 contains 14 residues. CDR3 residues: CAIKEASGPYEQYF. CDR3 bases: TGTGCCATCAAAGAGGCTAGCGGACCCTACGAGCAGTACTTC.

This chain links TRBV5-5 with TRBJ1-3; no clear D gene. The V end was cut by 4 bases, the J end by 2 bases, with 10 bases between. The CDR3 runs 14 residues. From germline, CDR1 is SGHKS and CDR2 YYEKEE (reference sequence). CDR3 sequence reads: CASSGDTAGNTIYF. The CDR3 DNA reads as TGTGCCAGCAGCGGAGACACGGCTGGAAACACCATATATTTT.